These 32 T cell receptor beta chains share one sample of origin, sequenced in a study of blood T cell repertoires in COVID-19. The data were produced by immunoSEQ multiplex PCR, yet TCRdb's version contains in-frame clones alone and is incomplete. The repertoire has some 50,000 clones, roughly 88% of them found once; the top ten carry over 2%. Specimen: peripheral blood. The receptors stem from a woman aged 55-69 years with acute or convalescent COVID-19.

The rearrangement joins TRBV5-1 to TRBJ1-1; D is possibly TRBD1 (6 bases). The CDR3 has 16 residues. V dropped 2 bases and J dropped 4 bases, with 18 bases sitting between them. Germline CDR1 SGHRS, CDR2 YFSETQ. The DNA of the CDR3 is TGCGCCAGCAGCTTTTCTTACAGGGTGGGGAGCACTGAAGCTTTCTTT. It encodes CASSFSYRVGSTEAFF.

The chain couples TRBV5-1 to TRBJ1-2; the match to TRBD1 covers 9 bases. V lost 4 bases and J lost 4; bases outside the gene matches: 5. Germline lookup yields CDR1 SGHRS and CDR2 YFSETQ. The CDR3 runs 14 residues. The CDR3 DNA follows: TGCGCCAGCAGCCCCGGGACAGGGTCCTATGGCTACACCTTC. As protein: CASSPGTGSYGYTF.

The rearrangement links TRBV12-3 or TRBV12-4 to TRBJ2-5, with TRBD2 as a possible D gene (6 bases). Trimming pared 5 bases from V and 5 bases from J, leaving 12 bases between. There are 13 residues in the CDR3. This CDR3 reads CASSLSGPETQYF. The CDR3 coding sequence is TGTGCCAGCAGTCTAAGCGGGCCGGAGACCCAGTACTTC.

This clone came up a few times. The gene calls are TRBV5-1 and TRBJ2-7, with a tentative D call TRBD2 (6 bases). V was clipped by 5 bases and J by 0 bases, with 12 bases between them. CDR1 SGHRS and CDR2 YFSETQ come from the germline V gene. The CDR3 spans 14 residues. CDR3 amino acids: CASRIAVSSYEQYF. The CDR3, as DNA: TGCGCCAGCAGGATAGCGGTCAGCTCCTACGAGCAGTACTTC.

The V and J genes are TRBV19 and TRBJ1-6, with TRBD1 matching over 7 bases. V shed 6 bases, J shed 0 bases, and the junction held 5 bases outside the gene matches. CDR3 length: 16 residues. Germline V lookup: CDR1 LNHDA, CDR2 SQIVND (reference sequence). CDR3 protein: CASSRQGSSYNSPLHF. CDR3 in DNA: TGTGCCAGTAGCCGACAGGGAAGCTCCTATAATTCACCCCTCCACTTT.

This chain connects TRBV4-2 to TRBJ2-2, with D uncertain. V lost 0 bases and J 4 bases, leaving 6 bases between the germline ends. The CDR3 has 14 residues. In germline, CDR1 is LGHNA, CDR2 YNFKEQ. In DNA, the CDR3 is TGTGCCAGCAGCCAAGAGCAGTTCACCGGGGAGCTGTTTTTT. Protein: CASSQEQFTGELFF.

J is TRBJ1-2 and V is TRBV6-5; possibly TRBD1 for D (6 bases). Germline V gene sequence: CDR1 MNHEY, CDR2 SVGAGI. V was pared by 2 bases and J by 4 bases, with 17 bases between. This CDR3 region has 16 residues. The CDR3, as DNA: TGTGCCAGCAGTTACGGCGTTACAGGGACGACCTATGGCTACACCTTC. Its protein is CASSYGVTGTTYGYTF.

This clone was seen more than once but under ten times. The chain carries TRBV3-1 (or the pseudogene TRBV3-2) and TRBJ1-2; D gene unclear. The CDR3 length is 13 residues. Looked up from germline, CDR1 is LGHDT and CDR2 is YNNKEL (reference sequence). V shed 1 base and J shed 2 bases, with 5 bases lying between them. CDR3 coding DNA: TGTGCCAGCAGCCAAGCCCCGAACTATGGCTACACCTTC. Protein product: CASSQAPNYGYTF.

CDR3 loop: CASTLNSREEQYF. The DNA of the CDR3 is TGCGCCAGCACACTGAACAGTAGGGAGGAGCAGTACTTC. The chain carries TRBV5-1 and TRBJ2-7; tentative D call: TRBD2 (5 bases). This CDR3 has 13 residues. Germline CDR1 reads SGHRS; CDR2 reads YFSETQ. The V end lost 6 bases, the J end lost 7 bases, and 17 bases lay between the germline ends. The full variable domain, rest sourced from reference TRBV5-1 and TRBJ2-7, is KAGVTQTPRYLIKTRGQQVTLSCSPISGHRSVSWYQQTPGQGLQFLFEYFSETQRNKGNFPGRFSGRQFSNSRSEMNVSTLELGDSALYLCASTLNSREEQYFGPGTRLTVT.

J is TRBJ1-5 and V is TRBV6-6, with TRBD1 matching 7 bases. This CDR3 spans 15 amino acids. Trimming cost V 7 bases and J 3 bases; bases outside gene matches: 9. Looked up from germline, CDR1 is MNHNY and CDR2 is SVGAGI (reference sequence). The CDR3, as DNA: TGTGCCAGCACCCACCGCACAGGGGTCAATCAGCCCCAGCATTTT. Protein: CASTHRTGVNQPQHF.

The CDR3 nucleotides read TGTGCCAGCAGTAACGGACAGACAAGGGCGACCCAGTACTTC. Residues: CASSNGQTRATQYF. The V gene is TRBV6-5, the J gene TRBJ2-5; D might be TRBD1 (6 bases). The CDR3 sequence is 14 residues long. Trimming cost V 5 bases and J 7 bases, with 17 bases left between them. Germline V CDR1 and CDR2: MNHEY, SVGAGI.

This clone was counted a few times. The chain employs TRBV7-6 and TRBJ2-7, with 8 bases lining up with TRBD1. V gave up 4 bases and J gave up 3 bases; unmatched junction bases: 8. The CDR3 runs to 15 residues. Germline V gene sequence: CDR1 SGHVS, CDR2 FNYEAQ. CDR3 nucleotide sequence: TGTGCCAGCAGCTCGGAGGACAGGGCGCTCTACGAGCAGTACTTC. Translating it yields CASSSEDRALYEQYF.

This chain joins TRBV28 and TRBJ1-4; 8 nucleotides align to TRBD1. Losses at the gene ends were 5 bases for V and 0 bases for J; bases not matched to a gene: 17. CDR1 is MDHEN, CDR2 SYDVKM, per germline. CDR3 length: 20 residues. The CDR3 DNA is TGTGCCAGCAGTGCCCGGGACAGGTCGATCCAAATTGCAACTAATGAAAAACTGTTTTTT. It codes for CASSARDRSIQIATNEKLFF.

The V call is TRBV3-1 (or the pseudogene TRBV3-2), the J call TRBJ2-7; TRBD2 might be the D (5 bases). The CDR3 has 14 amino acids. The V end was cut by 0 bases, the J end by 3 bases, with 9 bases between. Per the germline V gene, CDR1 is LGHDT and CDR2 is YNNKEL (reference sequence). The DNA of the CDR3 is TGTGCCAGCAGCCAAGACCTAGCTAGCTACGAGCAGTACTTC. Translation gives CASSQDLASYEQYF.

This chain connects TRBV6-2 or TRBV6-3 to TRBJ2-3; 10 nucleotides agree with TRBD2. CDR1 and CDR2 (germline): MNHEY, SVGEGT. CDR3 length: 17 amino acids. The trim removed 5 bases at V and 2 bases at J, leaving 10 bases unmatched. The CDR3 region is CASSPPPLAGDTDTQYF. As DNA, the CDR3 is TGTGCCAGCAGTCCACCACCGCTAGCGGGGGACACAGATACGCAGTATTTT.

The chain links TRBV5-1 to TRBJ2-3; TRBD2 agrees at 13 bases. The germline CDR1 and CDR2 sequences are SGHRS and YFSETQ. J was trimmed by 2 bases and V by 4 bases; bases with no gene match: 4. The CDR3 loop spans 16 amino acids. As DNA, the CDR3 is TGCGCCAGCAGCATGGGGACTAGCGGGGCCACAGATACGCAGTATTTT. Translating gives CASSMGTSGATDTQYF.

The V gene is TRBV4-2, the J gene TRBJ1-4; 8 bases fit TRBD1. Germline V gene data show CDR1 as LGHNA and CDR2 as YNFKEQ. The CDR3 sequence is 16 residues long. V gave up 1 base and J gave up 6 bases; unmatched junction bases: 7. The CDR3 DNA is TGTGCCAGCAGCCAAGCAACAGGGGGTTTGGATGAAAAACTGTTTTTT. This codes for CASSQATGGLDEKLFF.

J is TRBJ2-3 and V is TRBV10-3, with TRBD1 identical over 8 bases. The germline CDR1 and CDR2 sequences are ENHRY and SYGVKD. V lost 6 bases to trimming and J lost 3 bases; unmatched junction nucleotides: 8. CDR3 length: 15 amino acids. In nucleotides, the CDR3 is TGTGCCATCAGCAAACAGGGGGGCGAGACAGATACGCAGTATTTT. Protein sequence: CAISKQGGETDTQYF.

The rearrangement joins TRBV7-9 to TRBJ1-4, with TRBD1 identical over 11 bases. Trimming took 3 bases from V and 8 from J; bases not matched to a gene: 5. Germline V gives CDR1 SEHNR, CDR2 FQNEAQ (reference sequence). CDR3 length equals 15 residues. The chain's CDR3 is CASSFGQGAGEKLFF. The CDR3 region has the DNA TGTGCCAGCAGCTTCGGACAGGGGGCGGGGGAAAAACTGTTTTTT.

CDR3 region: CASSQSQGQGARPLHF. CDR3 nucleotides: TGCGCCAGCAGTCAATCTCAGGGACAAGGAGCCCGGCCCCTCCACTTT. This chain joins TRBV23-1 and TRBJ1-6; weak D call: TRBD1 (6 bases). TRBV23-1 is annotated as an ORF whose role is uncertain. This CDR3 has 16 amino acids. Trimming stripped 0 bases from V and 13 bases from J, with 19 bases between.

The chain links TRBV6-1 to TRBJ2-2; D perhaps matches TRBD2 (5 bases). Germline CDR1 and CDR2: MNHNS and SASEGT. The CDR3 covers 17 residues. V lost 1 base to trimming and J lost 0 bases, with 12 bases between them. DNA for the CDR3: TGTGCCAGCAGTGAAGGATCCGCGGGCCCGAACACCGGGGAGCTGTTTTTT. This encodes CASSEGSAGPNTGELFF.

The chain couples TRBV6-6 to TRBJ1-2; D is undetermined. The CDR3 runs to 12 residues. V dropped 5 bases and J dropped 7 bases, with 11 bases sitting between them. The germline V gene has CDR1 MNHNY and CDR2 SVGAGI (reference sequence). The CDR3 DNA sequence: TGTGCCAGCAGTCCTCGGGAGTTTGGCTACACCTTC. It encodes CASSPREFGYTF.

This chain joins TRBV7-9 and TRBJ2-1; 9 nucleotides match TRBD2. V lost 0 bases, J lost 7 bases, and 4 bases stayed unmatched. The CDR3 contains 15 residues. CDR1 SEHNR and CDR2 FQNEAQ come from the germline V gene (reference sequence). Written as DNA, the CDR3 is TGTGCCAGCAGCTTAGCAGGACTAGCGTTGAATGAGCAGTTCTTC. This sequence encodes CASSLAGLALNEQFF.

CDR3 in DNA: TGTGCCAGCAGCTTAGGGGGGACAGTTGTGAATTATGAGCAGTTCTTC. This gives the protein CASSLGGTVVNYEQFF. The chain links TRBV7-6 to TRBJ2-1, with 7 positions matching TRBD1. This CDR3 is 16 amino acids long. Germline loops: CDR1 SGHVS, CDR2 FNYEAQ. V lost 1 base to trimming and J lost 8 bases; unmatched junction nucleotides: 11.

The V gene is TRBV6-4, the J gene TRBJ1-5, with 7 bases aligning to TRBD1. Germline V gives CDR1 MRHNA, CDR2 SNTAGT. V lost 0 bases and J lost 1; bases outside the gene matches: 9. The CDR3 covers 18 residues. CDR3 in DNA: TGTGCCAGCAGTGACTCACCAGACGGGACAGAGAGCAATCAGCCCCAGCATTTT. It translates to CASSDSPDGTESNQPQHF.

The chain combines TRBV4-2 with TRBJ1-6; 7 bases are shared with TRBD1. The germline CDR1 and CDR2 sequences are LGHNA and YNFKEQ. The length of the CDR3 is 15 residues. V dropped 2 bases and J dropped 6; count of bases not matched to a gene: 4. The CDR3 loop is CASSQNRDSNSPLHF. The DNA for the CDR3 is TGTGCCAGCAGCCAAAACCGGGACAGTAATTCACCCCTCCACTTT.

The rearrangement joins TRBV5-1 to TRBJ2-7, with D possibly being TRBD2 (5 bases). The CDR3 is 15 residues long. The V gene's germline CDR1 is SGHRS and CDR2 YFSETQ. Trimming took off 0 bases at V and 3 bases at J, with 13 bases between the two ends. This CDR3 reads CASSLGDGVDYEQYF. DNA for the CDR3: TGCGCCAGCAGCTTGGGAGACGGGGTTGACTACGAGCAGTACTTC.

This clone appeared once. The chain carries TRBV7-9 and TRBJ2-1; 10 nucleotides line up with TRBD2. Looked up from germline, CDR1 is SEHNR and CDR2 is FQNEAQ (reference sequence). The CDR3 spans 15 residues. V shed 1 base and J 9 bases; nucleotides not matched to a gene: 6. CDR3: CASSLVSGRLGEQFF. In DNA form, the CDR3 reads TGTGCCAGCAGCTTAGTTAGCGGGAGGCTCGGTGAGCAGTTCTTC.

This chain uses TRBV9 with TRBJ2-3; 11 positions match TRBD2. CDR3 length equals 17 residues. The germline V gene has CDR1 SGDLS and CDR2 YYNGEE. Unmatched junction bases numbered 8, after V lost 3 bases and J lost 2 bases. CDR3 in DNA: TGTGCCAGCAGCGACGGACTAGCGGGCCATTACACAGATACGCAGTATTTT. Translation: CASSDGLAGHYTDTQYF.

This chain uses TRBV6-5 with TRBJ1-4, with unresolved D. Trimming took off 5 bases at V and 0 bases at J, with 10 bases between the two ends. Germline CDR1 and CDR2: MNHEY and SVGAGI. The CDR3 runs 15 residues. The DNA of the CDR3 is TGTGCCAGCAGTCGGCGGCCCACAACTAATGAAAAACTGTTTTTT. Its translation is CASSRRPTTNEKLFF.

J is TRBJ2-5 and V is TRBV28, with 7 bases aligning to TRBD2. Trimming cost V 5 bases and J 2 bases; bases outside gene matches: 5. The CDR3 has 14 residues. Per germline, CDR1 MDHEN and CDR2 SYDVKM. The CDR3 is CASSVVGLQETQYF. The CDR3, as DNA: TGTGCCAGCAGTGTGGTGGGACTACAAGAGACCCAGTACTTC. Full variable domain (rest looked up from reference TRBV28 and TRBJ2-5): DVKVTQSSRYLVKRTGEKVFLECVQDMDHENMFWYRQDPGLGLRLIYFSYDVKMKEKGDIPEGYSVSREKKERFSLILESASTNQTSMYLCASSVVGLQETQYFGPGTRLLVL.

CDR3 sequence (DNA): TGTGCCAGCAGCCCCGCCCGGGGGGGATATGGCTACACCTTC. It translates to CASSPARGGYGYTF. V and J are TRBV9 and TRBJ1-2; D may be TRBD1 (5 bases). CDR1 is SGDLS, CDR2 YYNGEE, per germline. This CDR3 comprises 14 residues. V gave up 4 bases and J gave up 5 bases, with 15 bases separating them.